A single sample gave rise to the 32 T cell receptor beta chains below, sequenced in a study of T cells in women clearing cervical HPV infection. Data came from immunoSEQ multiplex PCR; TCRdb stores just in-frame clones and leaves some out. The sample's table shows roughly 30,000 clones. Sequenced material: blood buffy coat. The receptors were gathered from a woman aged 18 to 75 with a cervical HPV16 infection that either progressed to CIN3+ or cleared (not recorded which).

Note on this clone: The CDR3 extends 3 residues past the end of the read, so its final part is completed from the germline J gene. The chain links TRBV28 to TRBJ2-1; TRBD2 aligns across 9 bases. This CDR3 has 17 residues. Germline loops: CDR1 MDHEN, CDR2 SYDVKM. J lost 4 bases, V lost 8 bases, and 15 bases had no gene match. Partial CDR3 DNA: TGTGCCAGCGCACCCCTCCCCACTAGCGGGTTATACAATGAG. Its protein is CASAPLPTSGLYNE. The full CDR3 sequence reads CASAPLPTSGLYNEQFF.

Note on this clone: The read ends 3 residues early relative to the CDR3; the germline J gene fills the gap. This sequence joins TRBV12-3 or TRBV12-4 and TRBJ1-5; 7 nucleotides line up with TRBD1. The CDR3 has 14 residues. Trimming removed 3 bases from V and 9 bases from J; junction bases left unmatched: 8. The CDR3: CASSLTGILRPQHF. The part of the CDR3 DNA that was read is TGTGCCAGCAGTTTGACAGGGATCTTACGGCCC.

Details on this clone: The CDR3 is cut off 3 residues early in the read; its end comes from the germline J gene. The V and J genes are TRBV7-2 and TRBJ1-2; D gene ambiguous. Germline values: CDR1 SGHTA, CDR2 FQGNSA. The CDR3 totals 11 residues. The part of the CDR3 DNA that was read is TGTGCCAGCAGCCAAACCTACGAC. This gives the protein CASSQTYD. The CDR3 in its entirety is CASSQTYDYTF.

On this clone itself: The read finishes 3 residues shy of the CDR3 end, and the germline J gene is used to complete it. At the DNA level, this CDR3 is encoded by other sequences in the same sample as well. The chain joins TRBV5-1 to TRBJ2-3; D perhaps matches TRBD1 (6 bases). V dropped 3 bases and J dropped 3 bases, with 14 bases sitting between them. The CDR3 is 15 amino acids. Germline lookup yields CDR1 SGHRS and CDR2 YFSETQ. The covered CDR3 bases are TGCGCCAGCAGCTACACAGGGTTTGTGACAGATACG. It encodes CASSYTGFVTDT. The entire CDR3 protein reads CASSYTGFVTDTQYF.

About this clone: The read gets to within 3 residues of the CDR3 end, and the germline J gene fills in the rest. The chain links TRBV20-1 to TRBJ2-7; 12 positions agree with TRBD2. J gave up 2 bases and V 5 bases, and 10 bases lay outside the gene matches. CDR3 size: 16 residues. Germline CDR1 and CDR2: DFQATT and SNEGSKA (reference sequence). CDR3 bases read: TGCAGTGCTCGCTCCGGACTAGCGGGAAGACCCTACGAG. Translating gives CSARSGLAGRPYE. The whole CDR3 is CSARSGLAGRPYEQYF.

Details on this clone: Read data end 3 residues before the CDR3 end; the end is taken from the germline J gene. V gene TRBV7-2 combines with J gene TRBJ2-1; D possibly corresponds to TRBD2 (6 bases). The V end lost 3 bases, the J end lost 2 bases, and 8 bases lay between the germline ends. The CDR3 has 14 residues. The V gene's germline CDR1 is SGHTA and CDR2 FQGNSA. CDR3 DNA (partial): TGTGCCAGCAGCTTGATAGCGGCCTACAATGAG. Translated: CASSLIAAYNE. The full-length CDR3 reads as CASSLIAAYNEQFF.

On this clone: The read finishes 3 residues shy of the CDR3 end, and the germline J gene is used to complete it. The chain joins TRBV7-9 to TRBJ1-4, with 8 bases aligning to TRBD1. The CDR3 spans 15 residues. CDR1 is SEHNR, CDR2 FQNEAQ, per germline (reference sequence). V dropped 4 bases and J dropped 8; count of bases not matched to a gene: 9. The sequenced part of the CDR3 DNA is TGTGCCAGCAGCTCCGGACAGGGAGAATACGAAAAA. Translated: CASSSGQGEYEK. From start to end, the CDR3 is CASSSGQGEYEKLFF.

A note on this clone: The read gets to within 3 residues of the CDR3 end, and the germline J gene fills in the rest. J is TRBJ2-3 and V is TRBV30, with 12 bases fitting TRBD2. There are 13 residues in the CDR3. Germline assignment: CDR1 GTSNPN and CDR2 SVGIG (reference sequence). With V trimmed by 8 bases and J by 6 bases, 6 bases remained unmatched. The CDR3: CAQRLAGADTQYF. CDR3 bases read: TGTGCCCAGAGACTAGCGGGAGCCGATACG.

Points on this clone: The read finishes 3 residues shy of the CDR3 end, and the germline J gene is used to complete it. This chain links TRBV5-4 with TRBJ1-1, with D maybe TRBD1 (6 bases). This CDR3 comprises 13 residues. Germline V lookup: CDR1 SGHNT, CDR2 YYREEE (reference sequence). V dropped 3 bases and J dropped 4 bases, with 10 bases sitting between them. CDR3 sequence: CASSWEGGTEAFF. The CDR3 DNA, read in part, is TGTGCCAGCAGCTGGGAAGGGGGCACTGAA.

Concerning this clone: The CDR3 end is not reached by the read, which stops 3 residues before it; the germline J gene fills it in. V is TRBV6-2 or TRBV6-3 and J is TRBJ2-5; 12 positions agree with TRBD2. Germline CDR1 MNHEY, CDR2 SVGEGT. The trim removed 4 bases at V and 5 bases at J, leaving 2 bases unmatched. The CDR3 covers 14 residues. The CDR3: CASSSSGGAETQYF. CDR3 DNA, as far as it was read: TGTGCCAGCAGTTCTAGCGGGGGGGCGGAGACC.

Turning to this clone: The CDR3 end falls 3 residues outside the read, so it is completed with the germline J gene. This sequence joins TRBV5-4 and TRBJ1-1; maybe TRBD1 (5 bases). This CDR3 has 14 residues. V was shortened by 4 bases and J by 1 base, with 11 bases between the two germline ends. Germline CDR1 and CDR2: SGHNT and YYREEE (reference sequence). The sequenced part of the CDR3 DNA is TGTGCCAGCAGCGGATTCGACAGGAACACTGAA. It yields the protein CASSGFDRNTE. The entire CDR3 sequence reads CASSGFDRNTEAFF.

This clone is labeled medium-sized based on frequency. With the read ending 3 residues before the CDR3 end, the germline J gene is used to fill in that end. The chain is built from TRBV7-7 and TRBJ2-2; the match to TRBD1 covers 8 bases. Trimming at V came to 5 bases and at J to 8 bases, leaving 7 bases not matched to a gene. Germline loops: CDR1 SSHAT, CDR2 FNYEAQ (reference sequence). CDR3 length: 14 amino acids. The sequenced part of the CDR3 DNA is TGTGCCAGCAGCCGTGGACAGGGAACGGGGGAG. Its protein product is CASSRGQGTGE. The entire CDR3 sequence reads CASSRGQGTGELFF.

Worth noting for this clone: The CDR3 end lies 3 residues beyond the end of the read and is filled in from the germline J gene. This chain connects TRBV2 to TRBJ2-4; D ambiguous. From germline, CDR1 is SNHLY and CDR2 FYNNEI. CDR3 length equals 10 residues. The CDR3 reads CASENYGQYF. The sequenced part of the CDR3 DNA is TGTGCCAGTGAGAACTATGGT.

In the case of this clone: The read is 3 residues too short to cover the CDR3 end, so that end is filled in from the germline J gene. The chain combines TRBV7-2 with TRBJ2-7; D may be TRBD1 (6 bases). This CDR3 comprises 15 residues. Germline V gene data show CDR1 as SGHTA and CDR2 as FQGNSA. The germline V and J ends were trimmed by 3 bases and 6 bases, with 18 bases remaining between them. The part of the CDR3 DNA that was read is TGTGCCAGCAGCTTCTCTTGGGGGCGAGAGGGCGAG. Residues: CASSFSWGREGE. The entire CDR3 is CASSFSWGREGEQYF.

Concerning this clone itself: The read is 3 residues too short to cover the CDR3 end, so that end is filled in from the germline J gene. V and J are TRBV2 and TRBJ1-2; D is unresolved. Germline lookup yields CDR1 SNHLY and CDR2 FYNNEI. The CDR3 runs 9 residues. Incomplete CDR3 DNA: TGTGCCAGCGGCAGTGTA. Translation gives CASGSV. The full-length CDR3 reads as CASGSVYTF.

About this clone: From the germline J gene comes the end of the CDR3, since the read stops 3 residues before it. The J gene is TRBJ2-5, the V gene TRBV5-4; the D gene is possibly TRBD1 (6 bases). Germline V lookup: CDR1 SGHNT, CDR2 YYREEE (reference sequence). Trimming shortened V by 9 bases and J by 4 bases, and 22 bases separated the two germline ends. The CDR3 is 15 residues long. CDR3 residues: CATRKPTDSLETQYF. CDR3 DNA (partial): TGTGCCACACGAAAACCAACGGACAGTTTAGAGACC.

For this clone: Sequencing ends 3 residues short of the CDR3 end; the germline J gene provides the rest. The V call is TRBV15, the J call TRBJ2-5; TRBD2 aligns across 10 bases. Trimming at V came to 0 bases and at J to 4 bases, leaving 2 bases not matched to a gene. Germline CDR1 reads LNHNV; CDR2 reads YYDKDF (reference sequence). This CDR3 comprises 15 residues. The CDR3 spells CATSRELAGRETQYF. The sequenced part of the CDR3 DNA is TGTGCCACCAGCAGAGAACTAGCGGGAAGAGAGACC.

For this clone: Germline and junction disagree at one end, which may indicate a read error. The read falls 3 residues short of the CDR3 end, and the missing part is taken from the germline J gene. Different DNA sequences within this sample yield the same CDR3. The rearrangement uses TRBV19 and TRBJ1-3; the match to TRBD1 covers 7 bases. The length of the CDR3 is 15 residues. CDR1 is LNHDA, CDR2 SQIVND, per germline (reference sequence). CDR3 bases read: TGTGCCAGTAGCCCTGGGACAGCCTCTGGAAACACG. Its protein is CASSPGTASGNT. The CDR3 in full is CASSPGTASGNTIYF.

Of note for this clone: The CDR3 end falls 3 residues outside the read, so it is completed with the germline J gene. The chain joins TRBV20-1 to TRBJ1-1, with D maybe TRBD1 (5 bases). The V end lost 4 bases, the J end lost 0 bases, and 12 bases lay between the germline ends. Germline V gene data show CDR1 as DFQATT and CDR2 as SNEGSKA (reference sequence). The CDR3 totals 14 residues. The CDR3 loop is CSANSDRLNTEAFF. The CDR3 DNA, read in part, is TGCAGTGCTAACTCAGACAGACTGAACACTGAA.

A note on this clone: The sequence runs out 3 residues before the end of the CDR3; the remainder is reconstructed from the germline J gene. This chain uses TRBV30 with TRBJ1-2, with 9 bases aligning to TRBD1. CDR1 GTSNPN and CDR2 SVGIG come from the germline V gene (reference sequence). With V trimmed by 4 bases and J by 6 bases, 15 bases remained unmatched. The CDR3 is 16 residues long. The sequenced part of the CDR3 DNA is TGTGCCTGGAACCCGGGACAGGGACCTACCTTGAATGGC. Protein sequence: CAWNPGQGPTLNG. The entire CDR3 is CAWNPGQGPTLNGYTF.

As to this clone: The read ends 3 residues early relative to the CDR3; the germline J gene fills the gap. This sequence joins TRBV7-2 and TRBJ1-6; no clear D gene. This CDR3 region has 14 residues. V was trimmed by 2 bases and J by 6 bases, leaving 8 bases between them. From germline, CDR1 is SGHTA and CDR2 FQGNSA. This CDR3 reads CASSLFGSNSPLHF. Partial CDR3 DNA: TGTGCCAGCAGCTTATTTGGCAGTAATTCACCC.

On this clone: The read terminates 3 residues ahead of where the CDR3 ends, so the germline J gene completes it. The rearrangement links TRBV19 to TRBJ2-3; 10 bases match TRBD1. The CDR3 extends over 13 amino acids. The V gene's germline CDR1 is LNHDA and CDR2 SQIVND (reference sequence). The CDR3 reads CASKGQGEQPQYF. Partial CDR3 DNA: TGTGCCAGCAAAGGACAGGGGGAACAGCCG.

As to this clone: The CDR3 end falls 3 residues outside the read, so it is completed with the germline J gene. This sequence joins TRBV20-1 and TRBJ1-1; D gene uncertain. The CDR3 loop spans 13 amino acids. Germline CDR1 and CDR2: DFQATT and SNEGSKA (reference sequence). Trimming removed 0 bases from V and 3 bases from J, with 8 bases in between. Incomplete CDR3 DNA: TGCAGTGCTAGAGATTACACCCACACTGAA. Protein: CSARDYTHTE. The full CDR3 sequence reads CSARDYTHTEAFF.

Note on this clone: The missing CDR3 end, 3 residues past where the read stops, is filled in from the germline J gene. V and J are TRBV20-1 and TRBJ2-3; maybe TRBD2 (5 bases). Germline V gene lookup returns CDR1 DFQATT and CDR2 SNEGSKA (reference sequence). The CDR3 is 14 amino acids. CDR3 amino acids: CSASGGPSQETQYF. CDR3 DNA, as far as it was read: TGCAGTGCTAGTGGCGGGCCGTCCCAAGAGACG.

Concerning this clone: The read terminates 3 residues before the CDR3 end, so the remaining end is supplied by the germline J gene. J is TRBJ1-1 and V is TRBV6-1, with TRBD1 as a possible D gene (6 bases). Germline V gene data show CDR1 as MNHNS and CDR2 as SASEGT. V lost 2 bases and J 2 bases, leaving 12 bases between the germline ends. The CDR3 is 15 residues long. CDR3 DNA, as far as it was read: TGTGCCAGCAGTGAAATTTTGGGGGCTAACACTGAA. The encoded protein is CASSEILGANTE. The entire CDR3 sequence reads CASSEILGANTEAFF.

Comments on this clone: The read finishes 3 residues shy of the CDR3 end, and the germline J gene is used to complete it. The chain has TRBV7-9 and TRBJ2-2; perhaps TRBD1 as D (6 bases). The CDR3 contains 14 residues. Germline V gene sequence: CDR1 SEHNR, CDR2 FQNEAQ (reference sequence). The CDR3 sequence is CASSLRTANEKLFF. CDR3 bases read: TGTGCCAGCAGCCTAAGGACAGCGAATGAAAAG.

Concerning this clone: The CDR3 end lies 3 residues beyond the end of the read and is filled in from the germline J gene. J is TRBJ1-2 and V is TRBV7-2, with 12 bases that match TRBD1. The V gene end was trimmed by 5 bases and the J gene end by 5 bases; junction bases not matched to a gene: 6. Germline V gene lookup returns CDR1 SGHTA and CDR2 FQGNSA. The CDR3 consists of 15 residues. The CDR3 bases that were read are TGTGCCAGCAGCGAAGGGACAGGGGGCTATTATGGC. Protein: CASSEGTGGYYG. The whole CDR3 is CASSEGTGGYYGYTF.

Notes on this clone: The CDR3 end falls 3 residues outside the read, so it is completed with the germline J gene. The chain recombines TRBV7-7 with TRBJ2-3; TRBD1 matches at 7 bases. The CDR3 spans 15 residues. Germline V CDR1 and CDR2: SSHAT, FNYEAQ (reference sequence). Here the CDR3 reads CASSLVGGFGETQYF. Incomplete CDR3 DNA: TGTGCCAGCAGCTTAGTAGGGGGCTTTGGAGAGACG. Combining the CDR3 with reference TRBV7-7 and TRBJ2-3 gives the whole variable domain GAGVSQSPRYKVTKRGQDVTLRCDPISSHATLYWYQQALGQGPEFLTYFNYEAQPDKSGLPSDRFSAERPEGSISTLTIQRTEQRDSAMYRCASSLVGGFGETQYFGPGTRLTVL.

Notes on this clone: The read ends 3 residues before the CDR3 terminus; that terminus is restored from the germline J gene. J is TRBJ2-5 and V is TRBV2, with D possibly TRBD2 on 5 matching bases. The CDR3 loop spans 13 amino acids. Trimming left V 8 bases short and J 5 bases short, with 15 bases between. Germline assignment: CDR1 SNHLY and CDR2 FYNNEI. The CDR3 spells CASGRAPGETQYF. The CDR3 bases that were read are TGTGCCAGCGGGAGAGCCCCGGGGGAGACC.

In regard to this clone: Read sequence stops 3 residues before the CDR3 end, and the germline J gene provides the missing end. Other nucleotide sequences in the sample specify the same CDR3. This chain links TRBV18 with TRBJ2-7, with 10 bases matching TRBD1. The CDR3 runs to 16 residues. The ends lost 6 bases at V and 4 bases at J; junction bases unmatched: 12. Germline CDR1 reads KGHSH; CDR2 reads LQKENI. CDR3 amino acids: CASSPPSRTGGYEQYF. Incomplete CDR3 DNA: TGTGCCAGCTCCCCCCCCTCCAGGACAGGGGGGTACGAG.

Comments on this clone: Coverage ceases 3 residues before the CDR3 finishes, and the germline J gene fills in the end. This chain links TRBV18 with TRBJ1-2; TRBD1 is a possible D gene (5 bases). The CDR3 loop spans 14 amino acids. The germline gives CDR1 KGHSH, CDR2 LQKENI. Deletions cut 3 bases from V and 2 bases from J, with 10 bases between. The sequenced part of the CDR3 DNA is TGTGCCAGCTCACCTCAGGGCCTCAACTATGGC. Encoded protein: CASSPQGLNYG. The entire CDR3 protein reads CASSPQGLNYGYTF.

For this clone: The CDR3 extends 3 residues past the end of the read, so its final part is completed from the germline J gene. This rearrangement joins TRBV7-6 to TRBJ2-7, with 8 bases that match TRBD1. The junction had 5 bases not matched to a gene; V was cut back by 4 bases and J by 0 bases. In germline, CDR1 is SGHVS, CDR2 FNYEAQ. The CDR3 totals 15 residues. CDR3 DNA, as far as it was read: TGTGCCAGCAGCTCCTTGACAGGGGACTCCTACGAG. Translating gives CASSSLTGDSYE. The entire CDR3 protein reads CASSSLTGDSYEQYF.